Listed below are T cell receptor beta chains from one sample, sequenced in a study of blood T cell repertoires in COVID-19. TCRdb keeps only in-frame clones here, not all; method: immunoSEQ multiplex PCR. The data contain about 68,000 clones, 90% of them singletons. The specimen sequenced was peripheral blood. All receptors derive from a man between 50 and 59 years old with COVID-19, enrolled during active disease. Each CDR3 is given with its conserved first and last residue. A D gene is named only where the DNA matches it firmly. Rows give clone size only sometimes, using once, few, many, or a class for an expanded clone.

clone_size d_call j_call v_call cdr3_nt cdr3_aa
once TRBD1 TRBJ1-4 TRBV7-8 TGTGCCAGCAGCGTGGGACAGGGCTTAACTAATGAAAAACTGTTTTTT CASSVGQGLTNEKLFF
. TRBD1 TRBJ2-2 TRBV12-3/TRBV12-4 TGTGCCAGCAGGGACAGGGAGGCCGGGGAGCTGTTTTTT CASRDREAGELFF
. . TRBJ2-5 TRBV11-2 TGTGCCAGCAGCTTACTGCCTCAGACAGTCGGAGAGACCCAGTACTTC CASSLLPQTVGETQYF
. . TRBJ2-5 TRBV6-5 TGTGCCAGCAGTTACTCGGGGAGCATAGAGACCCAGTACTTC CASSYSGSIETQYF
. TRBD1 TRBJ2-5 TRBV6-5 TGTGCCACCTACAGGGGGCGGTTAGAGACCCAGTACTTC CATYRGRLETQYF
. TRBD1 TRBJ2-5 TRBV2 TGTGCCAGCAAAGGACAGGGCCAACCTAAAGAGACCCAGTACTTC CASKGQGQPKETQYF
. TRBD1 TRBJ2-3 TRBV11-2 TGTGCCAGCACGGGACAGCCATCAGATACGCAGTATTTT CASTGQPSDTQYF
. . TRBJ2-6 TRBV2 TGTGCCAGCAGTGTTAATCAGGGTACTGGGGCCAACGTCCTGACTTTC CASSVNQGTGANVLTF
. . TRBJ2-1 TRBV6-2/TRBV6-3 TGTGCCAGCAGTTACTCGATACTAGCCCATGAGCAGTTCTTC CASSYSILAHEQFF
. TRBD2 TRBJ2-7 TRBV5-1 TGCGCCAGCAGCTTGGGTCTAGCGGGGGCCGCCTACGAGCAGTACTTC CASSLGLAGAAYEQYF
. . TRBJ2-2 TRBV24-1 TGTGCCACCAGTTTCTACACCGGGGAGCTGTTTTTT CATSFYTGELFF
once TRBD2 TRBJ2-5 TRBV5-1 TGCGCCAGCAGCTTGGGGCTAGCGGGAGGGGAGACCCAGTACTTC CASSLGLAGGETQYF
. . TRBJ2-4 TRBV7-2 TGTGCCAGCAGCTTGGATCAGCGGGTAGACATTCAGTACTTC CASSLDQRVDIQYF
. . TRBJ1-1 TRBV6-5 TGTGCCAGCAAGACAGCCTACTCGGTCCCGGAAGCTTTCTTT CASKTAYSVPEAFF
. . TRBJ1-2 TRBV5-6 TGTGCCAGCAGCTTGGAGGCCGCGACACCTGTCTATGGCTACACCTTC CASSLEAATPVYGYTF
. . TRBJ2-2 TRBV5-1 TGCGCCAGCAGCTTGGATGCGGTGAACACCGGGGAGCTGTTTTTT CASSLDAVNTGELFF
. . TRBJ1-1 TRBV13 TGTGCCAGCAGCTTAGGACCGGGCACTGAAGCTTTCTTT CASSLGPGTEAFF
. . TRBJ2-2 TRBV11-2 TGTGCCAGCAGCCTCGACAGATTCCTAGGGACCGGGGAGCTGTTTTTT CASSLDRFLGTGELFF
. . TRBJ2-5 TRBV12-3/TRBV12-4 TGTGCCAGCAGCTACCCTATGGAGACCCAGTACTTC CASSYPMETQYF
. TRBD1 TRBJ2-1 TRBV30 TGTGCCTGGAGTGTACGAGGGGGCAAGGCCCATGCTGAGCAGTTCTTC CAWSVRGGKAHAEQFF
. . TRBJ1-3 TRBV7-2 TGTGCCAGCAGCCGCACAGGGACTGGAAACACCATATATTTT CASSRTGTGNTIYF
. TRBD1 TRBJ1-2 TRBV18 TGTGCCAGCTCAGGGACAGGGTATGGCTACACCTTC CASSGTGYGYTF
. TRBD2 TRBJ2-3 TRBV18 TGTGCCAGCTCACGGGGGACTAGCGGGAGTTCAGCAGATACGCAGTATTTT CASSRGTSGSSADTQYF
. . TRBJ1-4 TRBV5-1 TGCGCCAGCAGCCGGGGGACCGAGGGAAAACTGTTTTTT CASSRGTEGKLFF
. TRBD2 TRBJ2-5 TRBV19 TGTGCCAGTAGTCGGACGGGAGGGGAGACCCAGTACTTC CASSRTGGETQYF
. TRBD1 TRBJ1-2 TRBV6-6 TGTGCCAGCAGTTTAACAGGGGGCGCGGGCTATGGCTACACCTTC CASSLTGGAGYGYTF
. . TRBJ1-2 TRBV3-1/TRBV3-2 TGTGCCAGCAGCCGCAACAGATTTTATGGCTACACCTTC CASSRNRFYGYTF
. TRBD1 TRBJ2-1 TRBV12-5 TGTGCTAGTGGTTGGGCCGGGACAGCCTACAATGAGCAGTTCTTC CASGWAGTAYNEQFF
. TRBD1 TRBJ2-7 TRBV10-2 TGCGCCAGCAGTCAGGGGACAGGAGCCTACGAGCAGTACTTC CASSQGTGAYEQYF
. TRBD2 TRBJ2-1 TRBV5-1 TGCGCCAGCAGACCGGGACTAGCGAGCGGCAATGAGCAGTTCTTC CASRPGLASGNEQFF
. . TRBJ1-6 TRBV5-8 TGTGCCAGCAGCTTGAGATTACAGGGAGATTCACCCCTCCACTTT CASSLRLQGDSPLHF
. . TRBJ1-2 TRBV5-1 TGCGCCAGCAGCTTGGTTGCGGGGTCAGACTATGGCTACACCTTC CASSLVAGSDYGYTF
. . TRBJ2-1 TRBV5-1 TGCGCCAGCACCAAAACGGGAGAAGTAAATGAGCAGTTCTTC CASTKTGEVNEQFF
. . TRBJ2-3 TRBV3-1/TRBV3-2 TGTGCCAGCATGGGCGGGATTCCCACAGATACGCAGTATTTT CASMGGIPTDTQYF
. TRBD2 TRBJ2-7 TRBV5-1 TGCGCCAGCAGCCCAAGCGGGGCCAGCTCCTACGAGCAGTACTTC CASSPSGASSYEQYF
. TRBD1 TRBJ1-5 TRBV6-2/TRBV6-3 TGTGCCAGCAGCGACAGGGTAGATCAGCCCCAGCATTTT CASSDRVDQPQHF
. TRBD1 TRBJ1-1 TRBV30 TGTGCCTGGTACCCGGGACAGGTCACTTCTGAAGCTTTCTTT CAWYPGQVTSEAFF
. . TRBJ2-7 TRBV7-9 TGTGCCAGCAGCTTAGCGAGGGGGGGCTACGAGCAGTACTTC CASSLARGGYEQYF
. . TRBJ1-2 TRBV28 TGTGCCAGCAGAGTGACAGCCTATGGCTACACCTTC CASRVTAYGYTF
. TRBD2 TRBJ2-5 TRBV6-6 TGTGCCAGCAGTCCGCCGGGACTAGCGGGAGTATGGGAGACCCAGTACTTC CASSPPGLAGVWETQYF
. TRBD2 TRBJ2-7 TRBV2 TGTGCCGTAGCTCGGGGGCTAGCGGGGAGAAGGTCCTACGAGCAGTACTTC CAVARGLAGRRSYEQYF
. . TRBJ2-1 TRBV14 TGTGCCAGCAGCCAAGATTCCAATCAGAGACTAGGAGGAAACAATGAGCAGTTCTTC CASSQDSNQRLGGNNEQFF
. . TRBJ1-2 TRBV5-1 TGCGCCAGCAGCACACAGGGCCTACCTAACTATGGCTACACCTTC CASSTQGLPNYGYTF
. . TRBJ1-1 TRBV6-5 TGTGCCAGCAGTTTAGTTCAGGTTTATAACACTGAAGCTTTCTTT CASSLVQVYNTEAFF
. TRBD1 TRBJ1-6 TRBV18 TGTGCCAGCTCTCCCGGGACAGGGTGGTCACCCCTCCACTTT CASSPGTGWSPLHF